These 13 T cell receptor beta chains share one sample of origin, sequenced in a study of shared clonotypes between healthy human individuals. The table came from immunoSEQ multiplex PCR; TCRdb's copy has only in-frame clones and leaves some out. This table has roughly 96,000 clones, about half appearing once. The sample taken for sequencing was PBMCs. The receptors stem from a woman aged 40 to 50 in good health. Some clones in this sample may be carry-over from other donors' samples.

Remarks on this clone: One base separates it from a far larger clone, so it is likely a read error. This rearrangement joins TRBV30 to TRBJ1-5; the D gene is possibly TRBD1 (5 bases). The germline CDR1 and CDR2 sequences are GTSNPN and SVGIG (reference sequence). This CDR3 has 15 amino acids. This CDR3 is CAWSTGQLDNQPLHF. The CDR3, as DNA: TGTGCCTGGAGTACGGGGCAGCTAGACAATCAGCCCCTGCATTTT. Full variable domain (missing parts from reference TRBV30 and TRBJ1-5): SQTIHQWPATLVQPVGSPLSLECTVEGTSNPNLYWYRQAAGRGLQLLFYSVGIGQISSEVPQNLSASRPQDRQFILSSKKLLLSDSGFYLCAWSTGQLDNQPLHFGDGTRLSIL.

Ten or more counts support this clone. The chain combines TRBV6-6 with TRBJ2-7; D perhaps matches TRBD2 (6 bases). V lost 5 bases, J lost 2 bases, and 13 bases lay in between. The CDR3 has 14 amino acids. Germline V gene data show CDR1 as MNHNY and CDR2 as SVGAGI (reference sequence). DNA for the CDR3: TGTGCCAGCAGTCCCTCTAGCGCTACCTACGAGCAGTACTTC. Its protein is CASSPSSATYEQYF.

The J gene is TRBJ1-1, the V gene TRBV30; unclear D gene. This CDR3 is 13 amino acids long. CDR1 and CDR2 (germline): GTSNPN, SVGIG (reference sequence). Deletions cut 1 base from V and 1 base from J, with 7 bases between. The CDR3 reads CAWSAARNTEAFF. CDR3 DNA sequence: TGTGCCTGGAGTGCCGCCCGGAACACTGAAGCTTTCTTT. The variable domain in full, completed from reference TRBV30 and TRBJ1-1, reads SQTIHQWPATLVQPVGSPLSLECTVEGTSNPNLYWYRQAAGRGLQLLFYSVGIGQISSEVPQNLSASRPQDRQFILSSKKLLLSDSGFYLCAWSAARNTEAFFGQGTRLTVV.

The chain recombines TRBV4-1 with TRBJ2-7, with D hard to call. The CDR3 spans 15 residues. The germline V gene has CDR1 MGHRA and CDR2 YSYEKL. Trimming cost V 0 bases and J 0 bases, with 9 bases left between them. This CDR3 reads CASSQDWSSSYEQYF. In nucleotides, the CDR3 is TGCGCCAGCAGCCAAGATTGGTCCAGCTCCTACGAGCAGTACTTC.

In this sample, this clone turned up many times. The chain employs TRBV28 and TRBJ2-7; perhaps TRBD2 as D (5 bases). The V end was cut by 2 bases, the J end by 2 bases, with 10 bases between. The CDR3 extends over 14 amino acids. Per the germline V gene, CDR1 is MDHEN and CDR2 is SYDVKM. CDR3 sequence reads: CASSLEGSTYEQYF. The CDR3 DNA reads as TGTGCCAGCAGTTTAGAGGGCAGCACCTACGAGCAGTACTTC.

This clone was found many times. At one end the junction does not follow the germline gene, possibly because of a read error. The identical CDR3 is also encoded by other nucleotide sequences in the sample. The chain carries TRBV30 and TRBJ1-5; the D is unclear. Germline V lookup: CDR1 GTSNPN, CDR2 SVGIG (reference sequence). This CDR3 has 13 residues. CDR3 protein: CAWSVRVNQPQHF. The CDR3 DNA reads TGTGCCTGGAGTGTACGGGTCAATCAGCCCCAGCACTTT.

The chain uses TRBV4-1 and TRBJ2-7; D is perhaps TRBD1 or TRBD2 (6 bases each). With 4 bases removed from V and 1 base from J, the gap between germline ends came to 14 bases. The CDR3 spans 15 residues. Germline V gene sequence: CDR1 MGHRA, CDR2 YSYEKL. The CDR3 protein is CASSLEGGQSYEQYF. The CDR3 nucleotides are TGCGCCAGCAGCCTAGAGGGGGGCCAATCCTACGAGCAGTACTTC.

Ten or more counts support this clone. This CDR3 is also generated by other DNA sequences in the sample. The chain employs TRBV7-2 and TRBJ2-3; no reliable D call. Germline CDR1 SGHTA, CDR2 FQGNSA. Trimming removed 5 bases at V and 0 bases at J, with 9 bases between. The CDR3 runs to 14 residues. The CDR3 region is CASSPTTSTDTQYF. The CDR3 DNA follows: TGTGCCAGCAGCCCGACGACTAGCACAGATACGCAGTATTTT.

This clone appeared a few times. The rearrangement uses TRBV6-5 and TRBJ2-7, with D hard to call. Germline V gene lookup returns CDR1 MNHEY and CDR2 SVGAGI. Deletions cut 2 bases from V and 7 bases from J, with 9 bases between. The CDR3 consists of 12 residues. In DNA, the CDR3 is TGTGCCAGCAGTTACGGAGTTACGGAGCAGTACTTC. This sequence encodes CASSYGVTEQYF.

J is TRBJ2-7 and V is TRBV29-1; weak D call: TRBD2 (6 bases). The CDR3 is made up of 14 amino acids. Germline assignment: CDR1 SQVTM and CDR2 ANQGSEA. V was clipped by 4 bases and J by 2 bases, with 15 bases between them. Here the CDR3 DNA reads TGCAGCGTTGTCCATAGCGGAGGTACCTACGAGCAGTACTTC. As protein: CSVVHSGGTYEQYF.

This clone showed up many times. This sample includes further DNA sequences coding for the same CDR3. The V gene is TRBV19, the J gene TRBJ2-7; 10 bases align to TRBD2. The CDR3 is 15 amino acids. The junction had 3 bases not matched to a gene; V was cut back by 4 bases and J by 0 bases. Germline assignment: CDR1 LNHDA and CDR2 SQIVND (reference sequence). CDR3 DNA: TGTGCCAGTAGTACCGTAGCGGGAGGCTCCTACGAGCAGTACTTC. Protein product: CASSTVAGGSYEQYF.

This clone came up a few times. The rearrangement joins TRBV21-1 to TRBJ2-2; the D call TRBD2 from the table was never checked on the DNA. TRBV21-1 is marked as a pseudogene. The length of the CDR3 is 19 residues. CDR3 DNA sequence: TGTGCCAGCAGCAAACCTGGCGGGGAGGGCCGCGCGAACACCGGGGAGCTGTTTTTT. It encodes CASSKPGGEGRANTGELFF.

The chain couples TRBV28 to TRBJ1-1, with a weak D call TRBD1 (6 bases). Germline loops: CDR1 MDHEN, CDR2 SYDVKM. This CDR3 has 15 amino acids. The V end was cut by 6 bases, the J end by 1 base, with 15 bases between. This chain's CDR3 is CASSPRGGRNTEAFF. DNA of the CDR3: TGTGCCAGCAGCCCTCGAGGGGGGAGGAACACTGAAGCTTTCTTT. Complete variable domain (other parts from reference TRBV28 and TRBJ1-1): DVKVTQSSRYLVKRTGEKVFLECVQDMDHENMFWYRQDPGLGLRLIYFSYDVKMKEKGDIPEGYSVSREKKERFSLILESASTNQTSMYLCASSPRGGRNTEAFFGQGTRLTVV.